This T cell receptor beta chain came from a study of regulatory T cells in long-lasting Graves disease. Overall study context: Antithyroid drug use was under 3 months in newly diagnosed Graves' patients.

Noted time point: newly diagnosed GD, antithyroid drugs for less than 3 months. PBMC-derived RNA was used for the TCR library. Arm-PCR with iRepertoire HTBI primers amplified the CDR3 regions for these TCR beta libraries. TCRdb re-called the multiplex PCR reads with MiXCR, one entry per CDR3 protein. This table holds 350,000 to 400,000 distinct CDR3 sequences, 16% found once. The same sample was also used in a study of T cells in Graves' hyperthyroidism and ophthalmopathy. From that paper: The HTBI primer set drove a first-round RT-PCR of the TCR CDR3. Most clonotypes that expanded in the thyroid above 0.001 also showed up in blood.

The sequence was obtained from a woman under 30 with Graves disease. The sample here was peripheral blood mononuclear cells (PBMCs), taken at new diagnosis, from a patient treated with antithyroid drugs.

The chain's CDR3 is CASSPETGLLSFTGELFF. The CDR3 coding sequence is TGTGCCAGCAGCCCCGAGACAGGGCTCCTATCTTTCACCGGGGAGCTGTTTTTT. This chain connects TRBV7-2 to TRBJ2-2, with 7 bases matching TRBD1. V was pared by 5 bases and J by 4 bases, with 16 bases of the junction left unmatched. Germline V lookup: CDR1 SGHTA, CDR2 FQGNSA. The CDR3 sequence is 18 residues long.